This TCR beta chain was obtained from a study of CD8+ T cells in alopecia areata (dated by TCRdb to the late 2010s). Notes on the research overall: Treated patients were enrolled in an open-label pilot trial of oral tofacitinib, 5 to 10 mg twice daily, for moderate-to-severe alopecia areata. Human TCRbeta sequencing covered scalp tissue and sorted CD4+ and CD8+ peripheral blood T cells from patchy and totalis/universalis alopecia areata patients and healthy controls. The study used high-throughput TCRbeta sequencing to examine T cell clonal expansion in alopecia areata, in both the C3H/HeJ mouse model and human patients. Clonality in the scalp was compared among normal scalp (n=4), patchy alopecia areata scalp (n=8), and alopecia totalis/universalis scalp (n=8). The SALT score, which quantifies the percentage of affected scalp surface area, was used to measure disease severity in treated patients. RNA was obtained with the PAXgene miRNA kit for fixed scalp, the miRNeasy kit for PBMCs, and the RNeasy kit for mouse skin. TCRbeta CDR3 regions were amplified by immunoSEQ multiplex PCR with 35 Vbeta forward and 13 Jbeta reverse primers. Tofacitinib was given for 6 to 18 months, followed by 6 months of follow-up off drug to assess delayed response and recurrence. Tofacitinib-treated patients had biopsies at baseline and at 4 and 24 weeks of treatment, with a later scalp biopsy in several patients.

The library was prepared using the immunoSEQ multiplex PCR assay. RNA was extracted from all samples and reverse transcribed into cDNA, which served as template for TCR sequencing. SuperScript III was used for first-strand cDNA synthesis, primed with a 2:1 mix of oligo-dT and random hexamers. A synthetic immune receptor repertoire was used to gauge amplification bias, and whatever bias remained was removed computationally. The authors processed their data as follows. Raw reads were preprocessed to remove errors, and CDR3 was defined according to IMGT conventions as the region from the conserved cysteine to phenylalanine. To get clonality, Shannon entropy was normalized by log2 of the number of productive unique TCRs and the result was subtracted from 1. Whether scalp clones were CD4 or CD8 was inferred by matching scalp TCRbeta sequences against CD4 and CD8 repertoires sorted from blood. TCRdb took over this immuneACCESS table, retaining in-frame rearrangements with V and J assigned. Such tables are incomplete; in checked studies, under half of the missing clones stem from an unresolved V gene, and the remainder is unexplained. The DNA gave D and trimming, while V, J and clone size come from that table. For this sample there are 200,000 to 250,000 clones; under 75% appear just once. The ten largest account for more than 1.5% of the sample.

The sample's time point label, decoded: less than five weeks on oral tofacitinib. The sample's treatment or condition label, in plain terms: oral pan-JAK inhibitor, 5-10 mg twice daily. Peripheral blood and lesional scalp punch biopsies were obtained from patients with alopecia areata. PBMCs were separated by density centrifugation and stained for CD3, CD4 and CD8, after which CD4+ and CD8+ T cells were sorted on a FACSAria. General conclusions and limits of the study: Resident alphabeta T cells in normal human skin are also sequenced, complicating scalp TCR repertoire analysis, unlike mouse skin dominated by gammadelta T cells. Many expanded lesional clones were found to persist in scalp and blood during tofacitinib treatment, and relapse after treatment cessation may be partly explained by this persistence. With tofacitinib, both scalp clonality and the number of expanded CD8+ clones among the top 100 scalp clones went down significantly. Shared TCR sequences between patients were less evident than in mice, which may be partly attributable to HLA diversity in the patient population. Higher clonality and more expanded CD8+ clones were observed in lesional scalp than in normal scalp, particularly in alopecia totalis/universalis, a finding suggestive of antigenic drive. Because the treated cohort was small and included a single nonresponder, larger studies are needed to assess links between baseline CD8+ expansion and response.

Taken from the germline V gene (reference sequence), the CDR1 and CDR2 loops are SEHNR and FQNEAQ. Between the V and J ends, shortened by 4 bases and 4 bases respectively, the junction contains 11 bases. The CDR3 runs 14 residues from the cysteine to the phenylalanine. Of all the DNA, just the CDR3 is kept, 42 bases in frame from base 1. Concerning this clone itself: Its cognate antigen has yet to be identified. Base quality data are lacking; no much larger clone is found one base away.

The chain couples TRBV7-9 to TRBJ1-5; the D region possibly corresponds to TRBD1 (6 bases align). The TCR sequence derives from a human donor with alopecia areata. The specimen was CD4+ T cells sorted from blood, collected at week 4, from a patient treated with tofacitinib. The CDR3 region reads CASSSTGKNQPQHF. Here is the DNA: TGTGCCAGCAGCTCAACAGGGAAGAATCAGCCCCAGCATTTT.